These T cell receptor beta chains were read from a single sample in a study of CD8 T cells in ankylosing spondylitis. TCRdb recomputed calls from the 5' RACE reads with MiXCR, one row per CDR3 protein. The data contain 250,000 to 400,000 distinct CDR3 sequences, roughly 11% of them singletons. Sequences were obtained from blood, either unsorted or a sorted T cell fraction (not recorded which). Every receptor here comes from a female donor with ankylosing spondylitis or in good health (not recorded which). CDR3s include the opening cysteine and the closing phenylalanine or tryptophan. Fields, in order: V gene, clone size, J gene, D gene, CDR3 DNA, CDR3 protein. A D gene is named only where the DNA matches it firmly. Clone size is not always given. Where it is, it says once, few, many or a class for expanded clones.

>TRBV6-5|many|TRBJ1-1|-
TGTGCCAGCGCCCGAGGGGGGGTTGAAGCTTTCTTT
CASARGGVEAFF
>TRBV20-1|many|TRBJ2-3|TRBD2
TGCAGTGCTAGTAGGCGGGGGGACGAGACAGATACGCAGTATTTT
CSASRRGDETDTQYF
>TRBV5-1|many|TRBJ1-4|-
TGCGCCAGCAGCGTATCAGGGATCAATGAAAAACTGTTTTTT
CASSVSGINEKLFF
>TRBV20-1|once|TRBJ1-6|-
TGCAGTGCGGCGATGGGGACCAGCTCCTATAATTCACCCTTCCACTTT
CSAAMGTSSYNSPFHF
>TRBV7-9|many|TRBJ1-6|-
TGTGCCAGCAGCTTAGTGCGAGGACCCCTCCACTTT
CASSLVRGPLHF
>TRBV6-5|many|TRBJ2-6|-
TGTGCCAGCAGTTATTCTCGGGGGTCCTCTGGGGCCAACGTCCTGACTTTC
CASSYSRGSSGANVLTF
>TRBV7-6|-|TRBJ2-3|TRBD1
TGTGCCAGCAGCCCGGACAGGCCGGGAGATACGCAGTATTTT
CASSPDRPGDTQYF
>TRBV21-1|-|TRBJ1-2|-
TGTGCCAGCAGCAAAAAATGGCGACCTGGGGGGGCTGGCTACACCTTC
CASSKKWRPGGAGYTF
>TRBV12-3/TRBV12-4|-|TRBJ1-3|-
TGTGCCAGCAGCCCTCAGGGCTTCTCGTCTGGAAACACCATATATTTT
CASSPQGFSSGNTIYF
>TRBV4-3|few|TRBJ2-3|TRBD2
TGCGCCAGCAGCACGCTCCGAGGGACTAGCGGGAGGTGGACAGATACGCAGTATTTT
CASSTLRGTSGRWTDTQYF
>TRBV27|many|TRBJ2-7|-
TGTGCCAGCATGGGGGCGGGGATCCCCCTCGAGCAGTACTTC
CASMGAGIPLEQYF
>TRBV20-1|many|TRBJ2-1|-
TGCAGTGCTGGGGACCCCTCCTACAATGAGCAGTTCTTC
CSAGDPSYNEQFF
>TRBV3-1|few|TRBJ2-7|-
TGTGCCAGCAGCCATGGGGGATCTACCTACGAGCAGTACTTC
CASSHGGSTYEQYF
>TRBV20-1|many|TRBJ1-2|-
TGCAGTGCTAGAGATAGGATGGGGACCACTAACTATGGCTACACCTTC
CSARDRMGTTNYGYTF
>TRBV2|-|TRBJ1-5|-
TGTGCCAGCAGTGAAGCGAGGGGCATTCTGGGGAATCAGCCCCAGCATTTT
CASSEARGILGNQPQHF
>TRBV20-1|many|TRBJ2-1|-
TGCAGTGCTAAAGTGAAGAGCACCTACAATGAGCAGTTCTTC
CSAKVKSTYNEQFF
>TRBV6-1|-|TRBJ2-6|-
TGTGCCAGCAGCGCAGGGCTCTCTGGGGCCAACGTCCTGACTTTC
CASSAGLSGANVLTF
>TRBV6-1|many|TRBJ2-2|-
TGTGCCAGCAAGAGCGTCCCCGGGGAGCTGTTTTTT
CASKSVPGELFF
>TRBV28|-|TRBJ2-3|-
TGTGCCAGCCACCTACCAGGGGATACAGATACGCAGTATTTT
CASHLPGDTDTQYF
>TRBV5-1|many|TRBJ1-5|-
TGCGCCAGCAGCATCGGGACAAGTAGAAGTCAGCCCCAGCATTTT
CASSIGTSRSQPQHF
>TRBV7-6|-|TRBJ2-5|TRBD1
TGTGCCAGCAGCTCCCGGGACAGAGAGACCCAGTACTTC
CASSSRDRETQYF
>TRBV19|-|TRBJ2-1|TRBD2
TGTGCCAGTAGTCCTATAGCGGGAGAAGTTTGGGCCGGGGAATTCTTC
CASSPIAGEVWAGEFF
>TRBV6-1|-|TRBJ2-3|TRBD1
TGTGCCAGCAGGCGGACAGGGGGCCGGGGGACAGATACGCAGTATTTT
CASRRTGGRGTDTQYF
>TRBV9|-|TRBJ1-2|TRBD1
TGTGCCAGCAGCGTAGGGCGACAGGGGGACGGCTACACCTTC
CASSVGRQGDGYTF
>TRBV7-2|-|TRBJ2-3|TRBD1
TGTGCCAGCAGCTCAGGGGGTGGGGGCACAGATACGCAGTATTTT
CASSSGGGGTDTQYF
>TRBV29-1|many|TRBJ1-5|TRBD1
TGCAGCGTTGGTACTGGACAGGGAAACAATCAGCCCCAGCATTTT
CSVGTGQGNNQPQHF
>TRBV20-1|many|TRBJ1-3|-
TGCAGTGCTAGACACCGCTCTGGAAACACCATATATTTT
CSARHRSGNTIYF
>TRBV24-1|many|TRBJ2-3|-
TGTGCCACCGGTCACTCCTCTAGCACAGATACGCAGTATTTT
CATGHSSSTDTQYF
>TRBV20-1|many|TRBJ1-2|-
TGCAGTGCGGCGGGGGCTTATGGCTACACCTTC
CSAAGAYGYTF
>TRBV18|-|TRBJ1-2|TRBD1
TGTGCCAGCTCACCGACAGGGAATGGCGACACCTTC
CASSPTGNGDTF
>TRBV12-3/TRBV12-4|many|TRBJ2-2|TRBD1
TGTGCCAGCAGTAGGGACAGGGGATCCACCGGGGAGCTGTTTTTT
CASSRDRGSTGELFF
>TRBV10-3|many|TRBJ2-3|TRBD1
TGTGCCATCAGCCTCAACAGGGGATCTAGCACAGATACGCAGTATTTT
CAISLNRGSSTDTQYF
>TRBV9|many|TRBJ2-7|-
TGTGCCAGCAGCGTCCGACAGGAATCCTACGAGCAGTACTTC
CASSVRQESYEQYF
>TRBV29-1|many|TRBJ2-2|-
TGCAGCGTTGATGGGGGCACGAACACCGGGGAGCTGTTTTTT
CSVDGGTNTGELFF
>TRBV20-1|many|TRBJ2-2|TRBD2
TGCAGTGCTCCCCGACTAGCGGGAGGCGACACCGGGGAGCTGTTTTTT
CSAPRLAGGDTGELFF
>TRBV18|few|TRBJ2-7|TRBD1
TGTGCCAGCTCACGCGAAACGGGACAGCTCTACGAGCAGTACTTC
CASSRETGQLYEQYF
>TRBV20-1|many|TRBJ2-3|TRBD2
TGCAGTGCTAGAGCCCTGGTGGGCGGGAGTCCGGATACGCAGTATTTT
CSARALVGGSPDTQYF
>TRBV11-2|-|TRBJ1-6|-
TGTGCCAGCAGCTTCGATCTAAGGGGAGAGAATTCACCCCTCCACTTT
CASSFDLRGENSPLHF
>TRBV5-1|many|TRBJ2-5|-
TGCGCCAGCAGCTTTACTAGTTCTCAAGAGACCCAGTACTTC
CASSFTSSQETQYF
>TRBV5-1|many|TRBJ2-3|TRBD2
TGCGCCAGCAGCGAGGGACTAGCGGGGGCTCGCACAGATACGCAGTATTTT
CASSEGLAGARTDTQYF
>TRBV10-1|many|TRBJ2-2|-
TGCGCCAGCAGCCCAGCGTCCGGCACCGGGGAGCTGTTTTTT
CASSPASGTGELFF
>TRBV9|many|TRBJ1-1|TRBD1
TGTGCCAGCAGCGCGGGACAGGGGGCATCAGCTTTCTTT
CASSAGQGASAFF
>TRBV29-1|many|TRBJ1-4|-
TGCAGCGGGGGGAGACCGGGTGAAAAACTGTTTTTT
CSGGRPGEKLFF
>TRBV7-9|many|TRBJ2-3|-
TGTGCCAGCAGCCCTACCGTAGATACGCAGTATTTT
CASSPTVDTQYF
>TRBV7-7|many|TRBJ2-3|TRBD1
TGTGCTAGCAGCTTAACCGGACAGGGGGCGAGCACAGATACGCAGTATTTT
CASSLTGQGASTDTQYF
>TRBV7-2|many|TRBJ2-5|-
TGTGCCAGCAGCTCCCGACGGGGGGAGACCCAGTACTTC
CASSSRRGETQYF
>TRBV11-2|few|TRBJ1-5|-
TGTGCCAGCAGCTTAGAGGGGCAGAAGCAGCCCCAGCATTTT
CASSLEGQKQPQHF